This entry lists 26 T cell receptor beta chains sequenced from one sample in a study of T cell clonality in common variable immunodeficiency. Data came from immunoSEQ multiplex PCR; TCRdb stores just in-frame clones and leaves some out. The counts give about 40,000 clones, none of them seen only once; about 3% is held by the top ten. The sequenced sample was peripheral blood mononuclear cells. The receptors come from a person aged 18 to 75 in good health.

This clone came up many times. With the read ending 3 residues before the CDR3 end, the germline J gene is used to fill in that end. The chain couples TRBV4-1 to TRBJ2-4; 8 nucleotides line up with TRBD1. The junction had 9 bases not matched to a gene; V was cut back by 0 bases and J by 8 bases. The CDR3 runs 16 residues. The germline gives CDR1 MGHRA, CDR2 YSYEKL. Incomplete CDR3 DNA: TGCGCCAGCAGCCAAGATCAGGGGGCAGGATGGGACATT. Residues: CASSQDQGAGWDI. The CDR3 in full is CASSQDQGAGWDIQYF.

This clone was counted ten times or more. The CDR3 bases that were read are TGTGCCAGCAGCCCAGGGGGCAATGAG. It specifies CASSPGGNE. Given in full, the CDR3 is CASSPGGNEQFF. V gene TRBV7-6 combines with J gene TRBJ2-1; 7 bases align to TRBD1. The CDR3 goes on 3 residues after the read ends, and that part is filled in from the germline J gene. Germline V gene lookup returns CDR1 SGHVS and CDR2 FNYEAQ. The V segment lost 5 bases and the J segment 6 bases; nucleotides outside the gene matches: 1. CDR3 length: 12 residues.

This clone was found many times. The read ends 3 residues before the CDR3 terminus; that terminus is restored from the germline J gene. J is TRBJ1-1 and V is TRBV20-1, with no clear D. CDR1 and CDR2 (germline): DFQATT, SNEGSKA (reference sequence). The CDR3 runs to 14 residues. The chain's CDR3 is CSASISSSELEAFF. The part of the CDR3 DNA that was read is TGCAGTGCTAGTATTTCATCTAGCGAACTGGAA.

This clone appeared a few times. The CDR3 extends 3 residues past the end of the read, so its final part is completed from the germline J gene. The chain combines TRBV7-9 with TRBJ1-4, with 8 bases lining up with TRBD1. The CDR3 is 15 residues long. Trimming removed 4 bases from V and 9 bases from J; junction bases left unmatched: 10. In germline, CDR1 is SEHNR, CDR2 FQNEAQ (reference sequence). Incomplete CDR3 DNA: TGTGCCAGCAGCTCAAAGACAGGGGTGGAGAAAAAA. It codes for CASSSKTGVEKK. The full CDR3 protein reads CASSSKTGVEKKLFF.

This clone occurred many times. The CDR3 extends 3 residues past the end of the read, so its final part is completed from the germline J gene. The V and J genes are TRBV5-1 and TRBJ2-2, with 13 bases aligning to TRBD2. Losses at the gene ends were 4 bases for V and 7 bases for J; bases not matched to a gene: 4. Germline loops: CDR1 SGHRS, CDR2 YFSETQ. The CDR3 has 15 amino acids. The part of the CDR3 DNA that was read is TGCGCCAGCAGCGCGGGACTAGCGGGAATCGGGGAG. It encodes CASSAGLAGIGE. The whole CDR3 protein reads CASSAGLAGIGELFF.

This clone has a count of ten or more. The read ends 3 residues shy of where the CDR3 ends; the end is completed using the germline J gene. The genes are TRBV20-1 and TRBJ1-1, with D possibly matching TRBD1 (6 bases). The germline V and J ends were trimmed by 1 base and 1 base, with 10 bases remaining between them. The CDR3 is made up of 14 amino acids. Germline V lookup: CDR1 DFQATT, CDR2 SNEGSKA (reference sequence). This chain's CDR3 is CSARVTGRNTEAFF. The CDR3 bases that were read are TGCAGTGCTAGAGTTACAGGGAGGAACACTGAA.

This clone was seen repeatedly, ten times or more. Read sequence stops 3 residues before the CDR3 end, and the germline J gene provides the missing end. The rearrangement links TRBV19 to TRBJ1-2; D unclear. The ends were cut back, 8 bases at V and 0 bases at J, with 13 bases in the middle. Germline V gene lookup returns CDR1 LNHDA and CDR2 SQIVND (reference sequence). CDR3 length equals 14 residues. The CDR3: CASWAQVANYGYTF. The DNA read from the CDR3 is TGTGCCAGTTGGGCCCAGGTCGCTAACTATGGC.

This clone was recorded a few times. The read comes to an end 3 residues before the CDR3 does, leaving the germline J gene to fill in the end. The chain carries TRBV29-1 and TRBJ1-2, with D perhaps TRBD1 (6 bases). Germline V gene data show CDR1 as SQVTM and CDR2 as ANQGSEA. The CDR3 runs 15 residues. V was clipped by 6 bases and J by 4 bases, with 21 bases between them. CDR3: CSVDPTGMLSYGYTF. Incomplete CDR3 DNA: TGCAGCGTAGATCCTACAGGGATGTTGAGCTATGGC.

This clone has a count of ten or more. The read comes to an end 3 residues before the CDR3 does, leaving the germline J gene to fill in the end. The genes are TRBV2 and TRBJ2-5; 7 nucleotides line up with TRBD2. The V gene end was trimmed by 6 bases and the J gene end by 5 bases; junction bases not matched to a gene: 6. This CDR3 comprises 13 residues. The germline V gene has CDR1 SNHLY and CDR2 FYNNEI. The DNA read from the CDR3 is TGTGCCAGCAGGGCGACTAGCTCGGAGACC. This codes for CASRATSSET. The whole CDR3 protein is CASRATSSETQYF.

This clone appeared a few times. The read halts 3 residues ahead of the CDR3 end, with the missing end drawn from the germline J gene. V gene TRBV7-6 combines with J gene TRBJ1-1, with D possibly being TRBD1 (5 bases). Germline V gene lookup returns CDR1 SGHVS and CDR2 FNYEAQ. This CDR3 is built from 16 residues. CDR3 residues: CASSLPGLAIQETAFF. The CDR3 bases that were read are TGTGCCAGCAGCCTGCCGGGACTAGCTATACAAGAGACA.

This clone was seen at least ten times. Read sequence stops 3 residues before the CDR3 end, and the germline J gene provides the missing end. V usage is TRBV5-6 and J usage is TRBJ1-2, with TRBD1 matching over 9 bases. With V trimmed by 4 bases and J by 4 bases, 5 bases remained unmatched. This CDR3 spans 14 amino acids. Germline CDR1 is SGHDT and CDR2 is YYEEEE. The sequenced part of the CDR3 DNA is TGTGCCAGCAGCCCTGGACAGGGGTCCTATGGC. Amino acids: CASSPGQGSYG. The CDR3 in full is CASSPGQGSYGYTF.

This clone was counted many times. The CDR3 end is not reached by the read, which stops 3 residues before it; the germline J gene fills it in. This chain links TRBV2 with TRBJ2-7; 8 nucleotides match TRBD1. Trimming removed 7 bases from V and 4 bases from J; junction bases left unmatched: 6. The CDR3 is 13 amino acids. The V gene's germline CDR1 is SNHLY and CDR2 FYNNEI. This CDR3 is CASISTGEYEQYF. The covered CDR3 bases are TGTGCCAGCATTTCGACAGGGGAATACGAG.

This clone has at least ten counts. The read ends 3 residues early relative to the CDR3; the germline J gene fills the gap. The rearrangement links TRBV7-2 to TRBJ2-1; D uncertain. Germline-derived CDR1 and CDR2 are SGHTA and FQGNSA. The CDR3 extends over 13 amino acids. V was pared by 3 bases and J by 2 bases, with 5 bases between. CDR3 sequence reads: CASSFQTYNEQFF. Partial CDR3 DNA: TGTGCCAGCAGCTTTCAGACCTACAATGAG.

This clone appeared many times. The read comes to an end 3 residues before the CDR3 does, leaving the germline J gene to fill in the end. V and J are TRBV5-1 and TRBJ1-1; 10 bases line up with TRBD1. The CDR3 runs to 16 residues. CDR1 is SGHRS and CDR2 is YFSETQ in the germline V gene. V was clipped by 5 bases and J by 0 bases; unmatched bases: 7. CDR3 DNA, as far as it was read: TGCGCCAGCAGTCCCGGGACAGGGGTCTTGAACACTGAA. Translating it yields CASSPGTGVLNTE. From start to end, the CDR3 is CASSPGTGVLNTEAFF.

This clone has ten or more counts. The DNA read from the CDR3 is TGCGCCAGCAGTTCAACTGGACAGAGCTCTGGAAACACC. It specifies CASSSTGQSSGNT. From start to end, the CDR3 is CASSSTGQSSGNTIYF. The chain recombines TRBV5-1 with TRBJ1-3, with D possibly being TRBD1 (6 bases). The read ends 3 residues shy of where the CDR3 ends; the end is completed using the germline J gene. The CDR3 totals 16 residues. Germline loops: CDR1 SGHRS, CDR2 YFSETQ. Trimming left V 5 bases short and J 0 bases short, with 15 bases between.

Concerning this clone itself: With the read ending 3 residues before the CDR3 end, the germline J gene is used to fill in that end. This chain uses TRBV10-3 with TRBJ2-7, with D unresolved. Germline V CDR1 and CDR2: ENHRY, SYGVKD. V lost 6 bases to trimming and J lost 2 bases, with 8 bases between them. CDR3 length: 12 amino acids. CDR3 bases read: TGTGCCATCAGCGCAGGAACCTACGAG. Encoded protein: CAISAGTYE. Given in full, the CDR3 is CAISAGTYEQYF.

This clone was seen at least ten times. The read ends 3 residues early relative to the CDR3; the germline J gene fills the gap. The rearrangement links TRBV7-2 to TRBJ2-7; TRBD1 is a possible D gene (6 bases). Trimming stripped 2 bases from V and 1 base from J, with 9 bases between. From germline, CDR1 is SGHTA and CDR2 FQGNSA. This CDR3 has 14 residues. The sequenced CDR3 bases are TGTGCCAGCAGCTTACAGGACAGTTCCTACGAG. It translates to CASSLQDSSYE. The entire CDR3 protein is CASSLQDSSYEQYF.

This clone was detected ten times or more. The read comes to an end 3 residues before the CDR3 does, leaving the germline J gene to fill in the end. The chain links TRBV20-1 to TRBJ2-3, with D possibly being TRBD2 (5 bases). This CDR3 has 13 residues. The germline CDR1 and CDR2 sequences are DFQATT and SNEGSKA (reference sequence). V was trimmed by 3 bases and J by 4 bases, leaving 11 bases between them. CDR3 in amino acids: CSASPLGPDTQYF. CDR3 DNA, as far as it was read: TGCAGTGCTAGTCCACTAGGGCCAGATACG.

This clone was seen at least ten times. The DNA read from the CDR3 is TGTGCCAGCAGCAACCGACTAGCGGGAGTTCCAGATACG. It encodes CASSNRLAGVPDT. Given in full, the CDR3 is CASSNRLAGVPDTQYF. The chain uses TRBV7-8 and TRBJ2-3; 12 bases agree with TRBD2. The read ends 3 residues shy of where the CDR3 ends; the end is completed using the germline J gene. V lost 5 bases and J lost 4; bases outside the gene matches: 7. The CDR3 has 16 residues. Germline V gene data show CDR1 as SGHVS and CDR2 as FQNEAQ.

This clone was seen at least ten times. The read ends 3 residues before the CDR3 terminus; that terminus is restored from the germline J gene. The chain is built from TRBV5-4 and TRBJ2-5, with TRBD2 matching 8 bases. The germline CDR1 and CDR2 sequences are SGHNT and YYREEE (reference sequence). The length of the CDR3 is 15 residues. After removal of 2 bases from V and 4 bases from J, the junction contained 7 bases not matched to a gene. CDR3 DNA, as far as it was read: TGTGCCAGCAGCTTTGGACTAGCCGTTCGAGAGACC. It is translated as CASSFGLAVRET. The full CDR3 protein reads CASSFGLAVRETQYF.

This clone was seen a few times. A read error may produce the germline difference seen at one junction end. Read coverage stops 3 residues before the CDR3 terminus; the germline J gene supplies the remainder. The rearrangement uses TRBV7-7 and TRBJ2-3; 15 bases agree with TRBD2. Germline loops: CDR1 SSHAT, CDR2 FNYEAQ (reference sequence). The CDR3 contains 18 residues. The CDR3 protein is CASSPRTSGGAGEDTQYF. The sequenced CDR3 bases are TGTGCTAGCAGCCCGAGGACTAGCGGGGGGGCGGGGGAGGATACG.

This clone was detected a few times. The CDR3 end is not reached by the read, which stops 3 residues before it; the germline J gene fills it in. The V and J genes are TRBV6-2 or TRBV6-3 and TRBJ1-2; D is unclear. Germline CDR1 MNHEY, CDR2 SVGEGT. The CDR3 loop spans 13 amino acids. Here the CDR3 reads CASGYSVDYDYTF. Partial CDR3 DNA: TGTGCCAGCGGCTATAGCGTCGACTACGAC.

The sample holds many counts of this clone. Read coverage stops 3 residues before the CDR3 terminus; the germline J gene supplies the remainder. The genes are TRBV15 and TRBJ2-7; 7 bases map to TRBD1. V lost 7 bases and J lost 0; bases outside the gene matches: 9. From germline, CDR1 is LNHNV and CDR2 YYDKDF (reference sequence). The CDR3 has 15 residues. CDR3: CATIPNRGPSYEQYF. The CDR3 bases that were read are TGTGCCACCATCCCGAACAGGGGCCCCTCCTACGAG.

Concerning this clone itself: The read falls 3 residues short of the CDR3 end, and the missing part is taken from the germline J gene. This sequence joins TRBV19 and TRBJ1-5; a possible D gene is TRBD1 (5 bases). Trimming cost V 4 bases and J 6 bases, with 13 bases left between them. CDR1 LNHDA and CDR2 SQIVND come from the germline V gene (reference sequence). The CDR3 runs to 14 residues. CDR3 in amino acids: CASSTPGSGQPQHF. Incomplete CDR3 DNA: TGTGCCAGTAGTACCCCAGGGTCAGGTCAGCCC.

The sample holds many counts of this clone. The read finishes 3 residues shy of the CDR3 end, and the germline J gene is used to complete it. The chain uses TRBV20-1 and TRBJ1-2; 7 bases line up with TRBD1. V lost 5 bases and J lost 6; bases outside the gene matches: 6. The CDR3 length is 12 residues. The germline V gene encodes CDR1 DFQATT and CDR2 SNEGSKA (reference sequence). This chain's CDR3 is CSAPTTGDGYTF. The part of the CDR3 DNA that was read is TGCAGTGCTCCCACCACAGGGGATGGC.

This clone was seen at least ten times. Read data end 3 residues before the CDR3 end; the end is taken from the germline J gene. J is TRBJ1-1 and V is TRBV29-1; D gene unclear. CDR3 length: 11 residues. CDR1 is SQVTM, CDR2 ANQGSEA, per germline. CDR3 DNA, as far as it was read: TGCAGCGTTGAGAGGTGGGCCGAA. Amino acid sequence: CSVERWAE. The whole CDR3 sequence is CSVERWAEAFF. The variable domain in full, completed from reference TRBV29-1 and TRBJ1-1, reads SAVISQKPSRDICQRGTSLTIQCQVDSQVTMMFWYRQQPGQSLTLIATANQGSEATYESGFVIDKFPISRPNLTFSTLTVSNMSPEDSSIYLCSVERWAEAFFGQGTRLTVV.